These T cell receptor beta chains were read from a single sample in a study of monozygotic twins with inflammatory bowel disease. TCRdb reprocessed the 5' RACE reads and reports one entry per CDR3 protein, with no DNA. The listing records fewer than 550,000 distinct CDR3 sequences. The sample taken for sequencing was blood. These TCRs come from a human donor with ulcerative colitis or Crohn's disease, or a healthy co-twin of an affected twin (not recorded which). The CDR3 runs from the conserved cysteine through the conserved F or W.

J gene: TRBJ2-7
V gene: TRBV19
CDR3 length: 15
CDR3 protein: CASSIRTGGSYEQYF

J gene: TRBJ1-3
V gene: TRBV10-3
CDR3 length: 13
CDR3 protein: CAATIGSGNTIYF

J gene: TRBJ1-1
V gene: TRBV12-3/TRBV12-4
CDR3 length: 16
CDR3 protein: CASSLGTGTFNTEAFF

J gene: TRBJ2-1
V gene: TRBV6-2/TRBV6-3
CDR3 length: 11
CDR3 protein: CASTRGDEQFF

J gene: TRBJ2-7
V gene: TRBV29-1
CDR3 length: 12
CDR3 protein: CSVVSQGGEQYF

J gene: TRBJ2-7
V gene: TRBV6-1
CDR3 length: 14
CDR3 protein: CASSPGQGIHEQYF

J gene: TRBJ2-1
V gene: TRBV6-1
CDR3 length: 16
CDR3 protein: CASSTLRGRSYNEQFF

J gene: TRBJ2-1
V gene: TRBV6-5
CDR3 length: 16
CDR3 protein: CASSRGRGQGRNEQFF

J gene: TRBJ2-5
V gene: TRBV9
CDR3 length: 14
CDR3 protein: CASTKGLLQETQYF

J gene: TRBJ1-4
V gene: TRBV20-1
CDR3 length: 11
CDR3 protein: CSAQSTEKLFF

J gene: TRBJ1-1
V gene: TRBV20-1
CDR3 length: 13
CDR3 protein: CSAREWGAAEAFF

J gene: TRBJ2-1
V gene: TRBV3-1
CDR3 length: 20
CDR3 protein: CASTWGGQTGTATSYNEQFF